One sample yielded the 10 T cell receptor beta chains listed below, sequenced in a study of PD-1 blockade in classical Hodgkin lymphoma. Described time point: cycle 4 day 1 (C4D1), after less than seven weeks of nivolumab. Every single patient, without exception, relapsed after autologous stem cell transplantation, and brentuximab vedotin exposure varied. Repertoires were generated with immunoSEQ multiplex PCR, while TCRdb's copy carries only in-frame clones and drops some. The table lists tens of thousands of clones, approximately 90% of them singletons. Here the sequenced sample was peripheral blood mononuclear cells (PBMCs), taken before the fourth cycle of nivolumab. The receptors come from a human donor with classical Hodgkin lymphoma.

The gene calls are TRBV30 and TRBJ1-2; D gene ambiguous. This CDR3 has 18 amino acids. V was clipped by 6 bases and J by 5 bases, with 31 bases between them. Germline loops: CDR1 GTSNPN, CDR2 SVGIG (reference sequence). The CDR3 is CACFPGTEFEVRRYGYTF. The CDR3 DNA sequence: TGTGCCTGTTTTCCCGGCACAGAGTTTGAGGTTCGGAGATATGGCTACACCTTC.

The gene calls are TRBV4-3 and TRBJ2-3, with 10 bases matching TRBD2. The CDR3 contains 17 residues. CDR1 is LGHNA, CDR2 YSLEER, per germline. Germline trimming cut 4 bases from V and 0 bases from J; bases unmatched to any gene: 7. The DNA for the CDR3 is TGCGCCAGCAGCCCCGGACTAGCGGTTACCAGCACAGATACGCAGTATTTT. Its protein product is CASSPGLAVTSTDTQYF.

This chain joins TRBV30 and TRBJ2-5; D is uncertain. The CDR3 length is 13 residues. Trimming stripped 1 base from V and 5 bases from J, with 11 bases between. Germline CDR1 is GTSNPN and CDR2 is SVGIG (reference sequence). The CDR3 protein is CAWSARLPETQYF. CDR3 nucleotide sequence: TGTGCCTGGAGTGCGAGACTTCCGGAGACCCAGTACTTC.

The chain employs TRBV6-1 and TRBJ1-4, with D unresolved. Germline values: CDR1 MNHNS, CDR2 SASEGT. The CDR3 is 14 amino acids. The V end lost 3 bases, the J end lost 8 bases, and 13 bases lay between the germline ends. The CDR3 spells CASSELGYKEKLFF. The CDR3 bases are TGTGCCAGCAGTGAGTTGGGGTATAAGGAAAAACTGTTTTTT.

The J gene is TRBJ1-2, the V gene TRBV5-5; 8 bases map to TRBD1. This CDR3 has 15 residues. Losses at the gene ends were 0 bases for V and 6 bases for J; bases not matched to a gene: 7. CDR1 is SGHKS, CDR2 YYEKEE, per germline (reference sequence). The CDR3, as DNA: TGTGCCAGCAGCTTGGTGGGCCAGGGGGCGGATGGCTACACCTTC. It specifies CASSLVGQGADGYTF.

The gene calls are TRBV27 and TRBJ2-4, with D unresolved. CDR1 is MNHEY and CDR2 is SMNVEV in the germline V gene (reference sequence). The CDR3 runs 14 residues. The V and J ends lost 2 bases and 8 bases respectively, with 13 bases between them. CDR3 in DNA: TGTGCCAGCAGTTTAGGTGACGGAACAGACATTCAGTACTTC. Translating it yields CASSLGDGTDIQYF.

The chain links TRBV7-8 to TRBJ1-5; 10 positions agree with TRBD1. The CDR3 is made up of 16 amino acids. Germline CDR1 and CDR2: SGHVS and FQNEAQ. Germline trimming cut 0 bases from V and 6 bases from J; bases unmatched to any gene: 5. DNA of the CDR3: TGTGCCAGCAGCTTAGCTCAGACAGGGGGCGGTCAGCCCCAGCATTTT. Protein product: CASSLAQTGGGQPQHF.

This clone was observed a single time. The chain links TRBV2 to TRBJ1-1; weak D call: TRBD1 (6 bases). The germline V gene has CDR1 SNHLY and CDR2 FYNNEI. The CDR3 contains 13 residues. The V and J ends lost 8 bases and 6 bases respectively, with 16 bases between them. The CDR3 spells CASSWTEGSEAFF. DNA of the CDR3: TGTGCCAGCTCTTGGACAGAAGGTTCTGAAGCTTTCTTT.

This sequence joins TRBV6-5 and TRBJ2-3; 7 positions match TRBD1. The CDR3 consists of 14 residues. Trimming removed 8 bases from V and 0 bases from J; junction bases left unmatched: 5. The germline CDR1 and CDR2 sequences are MNHEY and SVGAGI. This CDR3 is CASRWDSSTDTQYF. The CDR3 region has the DNA TGTGCCAGCCGTTGGGACAGCAGCACAGATACGCAGTATTTT.

This clone appeared a single time. The CDR3 loop is CASSIDGRTPERTGELFF. The CDR3 DNA follows: TGTGCCAGTAGTATAGATGGGCGGACACCAGAACGTACCGGGGAGCTGTTTTTT. V usage is TRBV19 and J usage is TRBJ2-2; tentatively, D is TRBD1 (5 bases). The CDR3 has 18 amino acids. The ends were cut back, 0 bases at V and 5 bases at J, with 19 bases in the middle. The germline CDR1 and CDR2 sequences are LNHDA and SQIVND (reference sequence).